These 17 T cell receptor beta chains originate from one sample sequenced in a study of blood T cell repertoires in COVID-19. Data came from immunoSEQ multiplex PCR; TCRdb stores just in-frame clones and leaves some out. The sample consists of about 90,000 clones, around 93% of them appearing once. The sequenced material came from peripheral blood. Source of these receptors: a human donor with active COVID-19. The donor label of this sample is uncertain.

This sequence joins TRBV4-1 and TRBJ2-2; D perhaps matches TRBD1 (5 bases). Trimming left V 2 bases short and J 4 bases short, with 11 bases between. The V gene's germline CDR1 is MGHRA and CDR2 YSYEKL. This CDR3 spans 15 amino acids. In DNA, the CDR3 is TGCGCCAGCAGCCAACGACAGATTATCACCGGGGAGCTGTTTTTT. It translates to CASSQRQIITGELFF.

This rearrangement joins TRBV15 to TRBJ2-3, with 7 bases lining up with TRBD1. Germline V gene lookup returns CDR1 LNHNV and CDR2 YYDKDF (reference sequence). The CDR3 has 17 amino acids. V shed 0 bases and J 8 bases; nucleotides not matched to a gene: 14. The DNA for the CDR3 is TGTGCCACCAGCAGAGATGGGGCCACAGGGGAAAGGGGTACGCAGTATTTT. This codes for CATSRDGATGERGTQYF.

This clone has a single count. The chain has TRBV9 and TRBJ2-3; D is uncertain. CDR1 and CDR2 from the germline V gene are SGDLS and YYNGEE. The CDR3 has 16 amino acids. Trimming shortened V by 4 bases and J by 1 base, and 16 bases separated the two germline ends. CDR3 nucleotide sequence: TGTGCCAGCAGCCTCCGTAGAGCCTCCCGCACAGATACGCAGTATTTT. Its translation: CASSLRRASRTDTQYF.

This rearrangement joins TRBV28 to TRBJ2-3, with 9 nucleotides matching TRBD2. The germline V gene encodes CDR1 MDHEN and CDR2 SYDVKM. V trimming: 7 bases; J trimming: 3 bases; junction bases outside the gene matches: 17. CDR3 length equals 18 residues. The CDR3 sequence is CASKRRAGGDRGTDTQYF. The CDR3 DNA is TGTGCCAGCAAACGTAGGGCGGGGGGGGACAGAGGGACAGATACGCAGTATTTT.

The rearrangement joins TRBV6-6 to TRBJ1-4; possibly TRBD1 for D (5 bases). The V gene lost 6 bases and the J gene lost 7 bases, with 27 bases spanning the gap. This CDR3 comprises 18 residues. Germline CDR1 and CDR2: MNHNY and SVGAGI (reference sequence). The CDR3 region has the DNA TGTGCCAGCAGCCGAACGGGGCTCGGCGGGGGTCGGCCTGAAAAACTGTTTTTT. This encodes CASSRTGLGGGRPEKLFF.

About this clone itself: Relative to the germline gene, one junction end is altered; a read error may explain this. Other DNA sequences within the sample encode an identical CDR3. The gene calls are TRBV6-5 and TRBJ1-3; 8 bases line up with TRBD1. The length of the CDR3 is 15 residues. From germline, CDR1 is MNHEY and CDR2 SVGAGI. The CDR3 nucleotides are TGTGCCAGCAGTCTGGGGACAGGCCGAGGGAACACTATATATTTT. It codes for CASSLGTGRGNTIYF.

This chain joins TRBV7-3 and TRBJ2-3; weak D call: TRBD1 (6 bases). Germline CDR1 and CDR2: SGHTA and FQGTGA. With 3 bases removed from V and 4 bases from J, the gap between germline ends came to 26 bases. This CDR3 comprises 19 residues. Here the CDR3 reads CASSFAPGQPFKGADTQYF. CDR3 sequence (DNA): TGTGCCAGCAGCTTTGCTCCGGGACAACCTTTTAAGGGGGCAGATACGCAGTATTTT.

The chain has TRBV7-3 and TRBJ2-5, with 7 bases identical to TRBD2. J was trimmed by 4 bases and V by 3 bases; bases with no gene match: 2. This CDR3 contains 13 residues. Germline V gene sequence: CDR1 SGHTA, CDR2 FQGTGA. The CDR3 loop is CASSFSGGETQYF. The CDR3 DNA sequence: TGTGCCAGCAGCTTCTCGGGGGGAGAGACCCAGTACTTC.

V is TRBV2 and J is TRBJ1-1; TRBD1 aligns across 8 bases. Germline assignment: CDR1 SNHLY and CDR2 FYNNEI. There are 15 residues in the CDR3. V was clipped by 6 bases and J by 4 bases; unmatched bases: 10. In DNA, the CDR3 is TGTGCCAGCAGCGAATACAGGGGGAGAGGCACTGAAGCTTTCTTT. Protein: CASSEYRGRGTEAFF.

This chain links TRBV29-1 with TRBJ1-1; D gene ambiguous. Germline CDR1 SQVTM, CDR2 ANQGSEA. The CDR3 consists of 11 residues. V dropped 2 bases and J dropped 3 bases, with 4 bases sitting between them. CDR3 sequence (DNA): TGCAGCGTTGAACGGGACACTGAAGCTTTCTTT. Translated: CSVERDTEAFF.

V is TRBV19 and J is TRBJ1-5; a weak D match, TRBD1 (5 bases). This CDR3 has 17 amino acids. The germline V gene encodes CDR1 LNHDA and CDR2 SQIVND (reference sequence). The ends were cut back, 6 bases at V and 5 bases at J, with 23 bases in the middle. The CDR3 bases are TGTGCCAGTAGGGTGACAGAGGGCGGAGGGGACTATCAGCCCCAGCATTTT. Protein sequence: CASRVTEGGGDYQPQHF.

The rearrangement uses TRBV6-1 and TRBJ1-5; unclear D gene. This CDR3 is 13 amino acids long. V lost 3 bases and J lost 6, with 9 bases in between. Per germline, CDR1 MNHNS and CDR2 SASEGT. The CDR3: CASSDRRAQPQHF. CDR3 DNA sequence: TGTGCCAGCAGTGATAGGAGAGCTCAGCCCCAGCATTTT.

As DNA, the CDR3 is TGTGCCAGCAGTTTAGAAACAGGGGCCGACTACGAGCAGTACTTC. Encoded protein: CASSLETGADYEQYF. J is TRBJ2-7 and V is TRBV28; 7 bases match TRBD1. The CDR3 sequence is 15 residues long. Germline loops: CDR1 MDHEN, CDR2 SYDVKM. J gave up 3 bases and V 2 bases, and 7 bases lay outside the gene matches.

This clone has just a few counts. This chain uses TRBV10-3 with TRBJ1-1; a possible D gene is TRBD1 (5 bases). CDR1 ENHRY and CDR2 SYGVKD come from the germline V gene. The V end lost 4 bases, the J end lost 9 bases, and 12 bases lay between the germline ends. This CDR3 has 12 residues. This CDR3 is CAISGSGKKAFF. For the CDR3, the DNA is TGTGCCATCAGTGGATCAGGGAAGAAAGCTTTCTTT.

The chain links TRBV6-5 to TRBJ2-5; 9 bases fit TRBD1. Losses at the gene ends were 6 bases for V and 5 bases for J; bases not matched to a gene: 7. The CDR3 spans 14 residues. Per the germline V gene, CDR1 is MNHEY and CDR2 is SVGAGI. Here the CDR3 reads CASSRTGVWETQYF. CDR3 DNA sequence: TGTGCCAGCAGCAGGACAGGGGTATGGGAGACCCAGTACTTC.

V usage is TRBV7-2 and J usage is TRBJ1-1; no clear D gene. Trimming shortened V by 5 bases and J by 2 bases, and 18 bases separated the two germline ends. The CDR3 spans 16 residues. Germline V lookup: CDR1 SGHTA, CDR2 FQGNSA. The CDR3 DNA reads TGTGCCAGCAGCCCGATACCTAGAGGGCGAAACACTGAAGCTTTCTTT. Translated, it gives CASSPIPRGRNTEAFF.

This clone was seen a single time. Other DNA sequences within the sample encode an identical CDR3. V gene TRBV5-1 combines with J gene TRBJ2-5; TRBD1 matches 7 bases. There are 13 residues in the CDR3. The J segment lost 2 bases and the V segment lost 3 bases, leaving 1 base of the junction unmatched. In germline, CDR1 is SGHRS, CDR2 YFSETQ. In nucleotides, the CDR3 is TGCGCCAGCAGCTCGACAGGGCAAGAGACCCAGTACTTC. Its translation: CASSSTGQETQYF.